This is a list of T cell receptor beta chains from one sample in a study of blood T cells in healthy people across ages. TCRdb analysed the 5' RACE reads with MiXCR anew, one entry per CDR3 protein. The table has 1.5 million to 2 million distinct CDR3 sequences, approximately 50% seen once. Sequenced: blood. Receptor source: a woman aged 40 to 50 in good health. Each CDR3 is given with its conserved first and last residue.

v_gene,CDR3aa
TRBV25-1,CASSAPDSLSYEQYF
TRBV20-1,CSARGGALNGYTF
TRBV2,CASSGQEVYGYTF
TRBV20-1,CSAAGLSDTQYF
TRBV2,CASSGRTSGGNIQYF
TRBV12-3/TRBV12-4,CASSLSQLRDSDQPQHF
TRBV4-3,CASSQDSQTNYGYTF
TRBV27,CASSLGGSANNEQFF
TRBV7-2,CASELHRTDTQYF
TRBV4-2,CASSQRTGGNQPQHF
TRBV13,CASSTRLADTDTQYF
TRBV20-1,CSASSPFDQETQYF
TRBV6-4,CASSDTARQGYNEQFF
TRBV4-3,CASSQDTAGRTNTQYF
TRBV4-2,CASSQGSTAYNSPLHF
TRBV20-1,CSARDSSYNSPLHF
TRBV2,CASSVSGGAASYTF
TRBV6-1,CASSEISARQETQYF
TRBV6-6,CASGGTTDTQYF
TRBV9,CASSDRDSYTDTQYF
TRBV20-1,CSARRQSSYNEQFF
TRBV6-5,CASSWTDSSYNEQFF
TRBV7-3,CASSKSTGSSGANVLTF
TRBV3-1,CASNRGHVYGYTF
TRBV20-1,CSYPGQGIDEQFF
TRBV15,CATSGEPGGPNEQFF
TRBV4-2,CASSQEDRAYGYTF
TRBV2,CASSIRASNNEQFF
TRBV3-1,CASKGHAEAFF
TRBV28,CASRTRQGAVQETQYF
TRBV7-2,CASSSQGGPAYEQYF
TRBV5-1,CASSLGQENSPLHF
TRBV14,CASSPQRGMNTEAFF